This entry lists 3 T cell receptor beta chains sequenced from one sample in a study of CD8+ T cells in alopecia areata. The treatment: oral pan-JAK inhibitor, 5-10 mg twice daily. The sequencing template was cDNA reverse transcribed from extracted RNA. Produced via immunoSEQ multiplex PCR; TCRdb's table is partial and in-frame only. The top ten clones hold over 8.5% of a sample with around 100,000 clones, approximately 84% of them seen once. The sequenced sample was CD8+ T cells sorted from blood, obtained between weeks 30 and 35, from a patient treated with tofacitinib. The receptor source for this set is a human donor with alopecia areata.

Comment on this clone: Distinct nucleotide sequences in the sample also encode this CDR3. This chain joins TRBV5-1 and TRBJ2-1; possibly TRBD1 or TRBD2 for D (5 bases each). Trimming left V 0 bases short and J 5 bases short, with 15 bases between. Per the germline V gene, CDR1 is SGHRS and CDR2 is YFSETQ. The CDR3 is 16 residues long. The CDR3, as DNA: TGCGCCAGCAGCTTGGTGGTCTCTGGGACCCACAATGAGCAGTTCTTC. It is translated as CASSLVVSGTHNEQFF.

The chain carries TRBV5-1 and TRBJ2-2; D may be TRBD2 (6 bases). Germline CDR1 SGHRS, CDR2 YFSETQ. The CDR3 loop spans 17 amino acids. Trimming stripped 4 bases from V and 4 bases from J, with 20 bases between. DNA for the CDR3: TGCGCCAGCAGCGGAGACCTGTGGGACTCCGCCACCGGGGAGCTGTTTTTT. It is translated as CASSGDLWDSATGELFF.

The chain combines TRBV30 with TRBJ1-2; TRBD1 is a possible D gene (5 bases). Germline CDR1 is GTSNPN and CDR2 is SVGIG (reference sequence). Deletions cut 1 base from V and 3 bases from J, with 12 bases between. The CDR3 contains 14 residues. CDR3 bases: TGTGCCTGGAGTGGAGGGACGGATTACTATGGCTACACCTTC. Translation gives CAWSGGTDYYGYTF.